This record concerns one TCR beta chain sequence. The sample comes from a study of OX40 agonist ivuxolimab in advanced cancers. Whole-study context: Of mixed ages from 23 to 79 and averaging about 56 years, the group was approximately 80% male. One patient with hepatocellular carcinoma and two with cutaneous melanoma, three in all, had partial responses. Checkpoint inhibitors had been given previously to roughly 40% of patients.

Germline V lookup: CDR1 LNHDA, CDR2 SQIVND (reference sequence). The length of the CDR3 is 14 residues. V was pared by 7 bases and J by 3 bases, with 13 bases between. Assay: immunoSEQ multiplex PCR; the TCRdb copy retains only in-frame clones and omits some. Among tens of thousands of clones listed, around 86% were seen once. This TCR came from an adult with an advanced solid tumor such as melanoma, head and neck, liver or kidney cancer. The chain couples TRBV19 to TRBJ2-1; possible D gene TRBD2, 6 bases. This sample comprised CD4+ or CD8+ T cells sorted from blood, obtained in a trial of the OX40 agonist ivuxolimab. CDR3 residues: CASMAGRDYNEQFF. The CDR3, as DNA: TGTGCCAGTATGGCGGGACGGGACTACAATGAGCAGTTCTTC.